Following are 4 T cell receptor beta chains from one sample sequenced in a study of blood T cells in healthy people across ages. A second PCR of roughly 7 to 11 cycles used a sample-barcoded 5' primer and a J-beta primer mix. TCRdb reprocessed the 5' RACE reads via MiXCR and lists one record per CDR3 protein. There are hundreds of thousands of distinct CDR3 sequences in the sample; 43% occur only once, and less than 25% lies in the top ten. The specimen was blood. These receptors were obtained from a woman aged 60-70 years in good health.

The chain has TRBV3-1 and TRBJ2-3; TRBD2 aligns across 14 bases. Germline V gene data show CDR1 as LGHDT and CDR2 as YNNKEL (reference sequence). The V and J ends lost 2 bases and 4 bases, in that order; junction bases with no gene match: 8. This CDR3 comprises 18 residues. The CDR3 is CASSQLTSGGAVPDTQYF. CDR3 DNA: TGTGCCAGCAGCCAACTGACTAGCGGGGGGGCCGTCCCAGATACGCAGTATTTT.

The chain links TRBV18 to TRBJ2-7; TRBD1 is a possible D gene (6 bases). Germline V gene lookup returns CDR1 KGHSH and CDR2 LQKENI. V lost 2 bases and J lost 3, with 11 bases in between. The CDR3 is 14 amino acids. The CDR3 DNA sequence: TGTGCCAGCTCACCAAACAGGGATAACTACGAGCAGTACTTC. This gives the protein CASSPNRDNYEQYF. The full variable domain, in which reference TRBV18 and TRBJ2-7 provide the parts outside the CDR3, is NAGVMQNPRHLVRRRGQEARLRCSPMKGHSHVYWYRQLPEEGLKFMVYLQKENIIDESGMPKERFSAEFPKEGPSILRIQQVVRGDSAAYFCASSPNRDNYEQYFGPGTRLTVT.

This clonotype was detected only a few times. V gene TRBV20-1 combines with J gene TRBJ2-1; 8 bases line up with TRBD2. Germline V gives CDR1 DFQATT, CDR2 SNEGSKA (reference sequence). Trimming cost V 7 bases and J 4 bases; bases outside gene matches: 6. The CDR3 extends over 13 amino acids. The DNA for the CDR3 is TGCAGTGTCCAGTCGGGAGGGTACAATGAGCAGTTCTTC. This encodes CSVQSGGYNEQFF.

This clonotype turned up a few times. This sequence joins TRBV20-1 and TRBJ2-1; D may correspond to TRBD1 or TRBD2 (6 bases each). The CDR3 spans 13 residues. Looked up from germline, CDR1 is DFQATT and CDR2 is SNEGSKA (reference sequence). Trimming cost V 6 bases and J 15 bases, with 24 bases left between them. The chain's CDR3 is CSANTPGAGVWFF. In DNA form, the CDR3 reads TGCAGTGCAAACACGCCGGGGGCAGGGGTTTGGTTCTTC.